The 30 T cell receptor beta chains below come from one sample, sequenced in a study of naive and memory T cell subsets. An equimolar mix of two oligonucleotides served as the beta constant-region primer for TRBC1 and TRBC2. MiXCR, run by TCRdb on the UMI-ligation and nested PCR reads, gives a single entry per CDR3 protein. Seen here are 65,000 to 85,000 distinct CDR3 sequences, about 12% observed once, and the top ten hold around 0.99%. Sequencing was done on a sample of central memory CD4+ T cells from blood. The origin of the receptors is a human donor in good health.

This clonotype has at least ten counts. The V call is TRBV24-1, the J call TRBJ2-3; D is unclear. Germline V gene data show CDR1 as KGHDR and CDR2 as SFDVKD. The CDR3 is 15 amino acids. Trimming pared 1 base from V and 4 bases from J, leaving 11 bases between. This CDR3 is CATSDFPNGADTQYF. The CDR3 nucleotides are TGTGCCACCAGTGATTTTCCTAATGGGGCAGATACGCAGTATTTT.

The chain combines TRBV10-3 with TRBJ2-7, with D perhaps matching TRBD1 or TRBD2 (6 bases each). CDR3 length equals 12 residues. Germline assignment: CDR1 ENHRY and CDR2 SYGVKD. V was shortened by 6 bases and J by 3 bases, with 9 bases between the two germline ends. The CDR3 DNA reads TGTGCCATCAGGAGGGGGGACTACGAGCAGTACTTC. Protein: CAIRRGDYEQYF.

For the CDR3, the DNA is TGTGCCACCAGTGACCTGGGACAGGCCCACGGGGAGACCCAGTACTTC. It specifies CATSDLGQAHGETQYF. The gene calls are TRBV24-1 and TRBJ2-5; 8 bases align to TRBD1. The junction had 11 bases not matched to a gene; V was cut back by 4 bases and J by 5 bases. The CDR3 contains 16 residues. Germline assignment: CDR1 KGHDR and CDR2 SFDVKD.

This clonotype was picked up many times. This chain connects TRBV7-9 to TRBJ2-6; the match to TRBD1 covers 7 bases. The CDR3 extends over 17 amino acids. V lost 1 base to trimming and J lost 1 base; unmatched junction nucleotides: 4. Germline V gene lookup returns CDR1 SEHNR and CDR2 FQNEAQ (reference sequence). The CDR3 DNA reads TGTGCCAGCAGCTTAGACAGGGGAATGTCTGGGGCCAACGTCCTGACTTTC. This sequence encodes CASSLDRGMSGANVLTF.

V and J are TRBV9 and TRBJ2-5; TRBD2 matches 7 bases. The V gene's germline CDR1 is SGDLS and CDR2 YYNGEE. This CDR3 has 14 residues. Trimming cost V 3 bases and J 1 base; bases outside gene matches: 3. CDR3 loop: CASSGGRIQETQYF. CDR3 sequence (DNA): TGTGCCAGCAGCGGCGGGAGAATCCAAGAGACCCAGTACTTC.

The rearrangement uses TRBV3-1 and TRBJ2-1, with a tentative D call TRBD1 (6 bases). The length of the CDR3 is 16 residues. Germline CDR1 and CDR2: LGHDT and YNNKEL (reference sequence). V was shortened by 4 bases and J by 9 bases, with 22 bases between the two germline ends. CDR3 protein: CASSPMTGTPSGEQFF. The DNA of the CDR3 is TGTGCCAGCAGCCCCATGACCGGGACACCGTCCGGTGAGCAGTTCTTC.

This clonotype was counted a few times. The CDR3 sequence is CASSLATRDTQYF. CDR3 coding DNA: TGTGCCAGCAGCCTTGCGACAAGAGATACGCAGTATTTT. The V gene is TRBV3-1, the J gene TRBJ2-3; D ambiguous. The CDR3 covers 13 residues. Per the germline V gene, CDR1 is LGHDT and CDR2 is YNNKEL (reference sequence). V gave up 4 bases and J gave up 5 bases, with 10 bases separating them.

This clonotype has ten or more counts. The chain carries TRBV30 and TRBJ1-5, with 7 bases fitting TRBD1. Germline assignment: CDR1 GTSNPN and CDR2 SVGIG (reference sequence). Trimming cost V 3 bases and J 5 bases; bases outside gene matches: 10. The CDR3 spans 15 residues. CDR3 nucleotides: TGTGCCTGGAGACACCCAGACAGGGTGCATCAGCCCCAGCATTTT. Its translation is CAWRHPDRVHQPQHF.

This chain joins TRBV29-1 and TRBJ2-7; no definite D call. Trimming removed 7 bases at V and 7 bases at J, with 11 bases between. CDR1 SQVTM and CDR2 ANQGSEA come from the germline V gene. This CDR3 spans 10 amino acids. In DNA, the CDR3 is TGCAGCGGTGGTCGGAGTGAGCAGTACTTC. Translation gives CSGGRSEQYF.

The V call is TRBV25-1, the J call TRBJ2-7, with 8 bases aligning to TRBD2. Germline-derived CDR1 and CDR2 are MGHDK and SYGVNS. V was pared by 4 bases and J by 2 bases, with 7 bases of the junction left unmatched. This CDR3 comprises 15 residues. CDR3: CASSVSAGAPYEQYF. CDR3 coding DNA: TGTGCCAGCAGTGTTTCAGCGGGAGCCCCCTACGAGCAGTACTTC.

The genes are TRBV29-1 and TRBJ1-2, with TRBD1 matching 8 bases. The CDR3 length is 14 residues. With V trimmed by 4 bases and J by 5 bases, 9 bases remained unmatched. CDR1 is SQVTM, CDR2 ANQGSEA, per germline. The DNA of the CDR3 is TGCAGCGTTGGCCAGCCAGGGGGCGGGTATGGCTACACCTTC. Its translation is CSVGQPGGGYGYTF.

The chain has TRBV12-3 or TRBV12-4 and TRBJ2-5; D possibly corresponds to TRBD1 (6 bases). V lost 6 bases to trimming and J lost 5 bases, with 28 bases between them. The CDR3 consists of 18 residues. CDR3 in amino acids: CASSRSWGQSLRTETQYF. As DNA, the CDR3 is TGTGCCAGCAGCCGATCCTGGGGGCAGTCTCTACGGACGGAGACCCAGTACTTC.

This clonotype was found a few times. The chain recombines TRBV20-1 with TRBJ2-5; perhaps TRBD2 as D (6 bases). Deletions cut 4 bases from V and 4 bases from J, with 16 bases between. Looked up from germline, CDR1 is DFQATT and CDR2 is SNEGSKA (reference sequence). This CDR3 is built from 14 residues. The CDR3 DNA reads TGCAGTGCTATCCCAGACAACGGGGGAGAGACCCAGTACTTC. Encoded protein: CSAIPDNGGETQYF.

This clonotype occurred many times. The genes are TRBV5-1 and TRBJ2-6, with D perhaps assigned TRBD1 or TRBD2 (5 bases each). This CDR3 contains 19 residues. Germline V gene data show CDR1 as SGHRS and CDR2 as YFSETQ. Trimming removed 2 bases from V and 3 bases from J, with 21 bases in between. CDR3: CASSLLKGTADIGANVLTF. CDR3 DNA: TGCGCCAGCAGCTTACTTAAAGGGACCGCGGATATTGGGGCCAACGTCCTGACTTTC.

The chain recombines TRBV27 with TRBJ2-7; TRBD2 agrees at 13 bases. V lost 3 bases to trimming and J lost 12 bases; unmatched junction nucleotides: 8. The CDR3 has 14 residues. The V gene's germline CDR1 is MNHEY and CDR2 SMNVEV (reference sequence). CDR3 DNA sequence: TGTGCCAGCAGTTTTCGACTAGCGGGAGGACCATGGTACTTC. Amino acids: CASSFRLAGGPWYF.

CDR3 loop: CASSPKGGSRLYEQYF. As DNA, the CDR3 is TGCGCCAGCAGCCCCAAAGGGGGCAGTCGACTCTACGAGCAGTACTTC. The chain carries TRBV5-1 and TRBJ2-7, with 7 bases fitting TRBD1. CDR3 length: 16 amino acids. With 4 bases clipped from V and 3 bases from J, the junction kept 13 bases outside the gene matches. The germline V gene encodes CDR1 SGHRS and CDR2 YFSETQ.

This clonotype turned up a few times. This sequence joins TRBV5-4 and TRBJ1-4; the D is unclear. V lost 3 bases, J lost 7 bases, and 16 bases lay in between. Germline-derived CDR1 and CDR2 are SGHNT and YYREEE (reference sequence). The CDR3 has 15 residues. CDR3 loop: CASSSDVGFGEKLFF. In DNA form, the CDR3 reads TGTGCCAGCAGCTCCGATGTTGGGTTCGGTGAAAAACTGTTTTTT.

A word on this clonotype: A much larger clone is a single base away; this may be a read error. The chain has TRBV30 and TRBJ2-5; no clear D. Deletions cut 1 base from V and 7 bases from J, with 7 bases between. This CDR3 region has 11 residues. Germline loops: CDR1 GTSNPN, CDR2 SVGIG (reference sequence). The CDR3 region has the DNA TGTGCCTGGAGTGGACTTGGGACCCAGTACTTC. As protein: CAWSGLGTQYF.

This CDR3 reads CSVEEAWSTDTQYF. The CDR3 region has the DNA TGCAGCGTTGAAGAAGCATGGAGCACAGATACGCAGTATTTT. The V gene is TRBV29-1, the J gene TRBJ2-3; D unresolved. The CDR3 loop spans 14 amino acids. Germline lookup yields CDR1 SQVTM and CDR2 ANQGSEA. V gave up 0 bases and J gave up 0 bases, with 7 bases separating them.

This clonotype was recorded at least ten times. This chain joins TRBV11-2 and TRBJ2-3; D is uncertain. This CDR3 comprises 14 residues. Trimming stripped 5 bases from V and 1 base from J, with 10 bases between. CDR1 SGHAT and CDR2 FQNNGV come from the germline V gene. The CDR3 region has the DNA TGTGCCAGCAGCCCACGAAAAGGCACAGATACGCAGTATTTT. It translates to CASSPRKGTDTQYF.

The rearrangement uses TRBV6-5 and TRBJ1-3; no clear D gene. V was cut by 5 bases and J by 0 bases, with 11 bases left in between. The CDR3 covers 15 residues. Germline V gene data show CDR1 as MNHEY and CDR2 as SVGAGI. In nucleotides, the CDR3 is TGTGCCAGCAGTAACCTCCAGTACTCTGGAAACACCATATATTTT. As protein: CASSNLQYSGNTIYF.

The chain employs TRBV13 and TRBJ2-6; TRBD2 is a possible D gene (6 bases). Germline CDR1 PRHDT, CDR2 FYEKMQ (reference sequence). The V gene lost 8 bases and the J gene lost 4 bases, with 12 bases spanning the gap. This CDR3 has 14 amino acids. The CDR3 loop is CASLKAGGANVLTF. In DNA, the CDR3 is TGTGCCAGCCTTAAGGCGGGGGGGGCCAACGTCCTGACTTTC.

This clonotype appeared a few times. The rearrangement links TRBV20-1 to TRBJ2-1; D not resolved. The CDR3 runs 12 residues. Trimming removed 3 bases at V and 4 bases at J, with 7 bases between. Per germline, CDR1 DFQATT and CDR2 SNEGSKA (reference sequence). The CDR3, as DNA: TGCAGTGCTAGCAGGAAATACAATGAGCAGTTCTTC. This gives the protein CSASRKYNEQFF.

This clonotype was recorded at least ten times. The chain has TRBV6-2 or TRBV6-3 and TRBJ2-3; no clear D gene. This CDR3 region has 14 residues. Trimming removed 2 bases from V and 1 base from J, with 7 bases in between. The V gene's germline CDR1 is MNHEY and CDR2 SVGEGT. The CDR3 here is CASSYDSGTDTQYF. CDR3 in DNA: TGTGCCAGCAGTTACGATTCAGGCACAGATACGCAGTATTTT.

Only a few counts were recorded for this clonotype. J is TRBJ2-2 and V is TRBV15, with D tentatively TRBD2 (5 bases). CDR1 is LNHNV, CDR2 YYDKDF, per germline (reference sequence). This CDR3 comprises 17 residues. Trimming pared 0 bases from V and 6 bases from J, leaving 17 bases between. This CDR3 reads CATSRDAFGEIAGELFF. The CDR3 nucleotides are TGTGCCACCAGCAGAGATGCCTTCGGGGAAATCGCCGGGGAGCTGTTTTTT.

This clonotype was recorded at least ten times. CDR3 in DNA: TGCAGTGCTAGTAGGACTAGCAAAGGTGAGCAGTTCTTC. Its protein product is CSASRTSKGEQFF. The V and J genes are TRBV20-1 and TRBJ2-1, with 8 bases fitting TRBD2. J lost 9 bases, V lost 3 bases, and 7 bases had no gene match. The CDR3 runs to 13 residues. CDR1 is DFQATT and CDR2 is SNEGSKA in the germline V gene (reference sequence).

In this sample, this clonotype turned up many times. The gene calls are TRBV30 and TRBJ1-5; TRBD1 is a possible D gene (5 bases). CDR1 is GTSNPN and CDR2 is SVGIG in the germline V gene (reference sequence). Trimming left V 1 base short and J 1 base short, with 11 bases between. The CDR3 runs to 15 residues. The CDR3 loop reads CAWSEGTGSNQPQHF. The CDR3, as DNA: TGTGCCTGGAGTGAAGGGACGGGAAGCAATCAGCCCCAGCATTTT.

This clonotype was seen ten or more times. The V gene is TRBV20-1, the J gene TRBJ2-3, with D perhaps TRBD2 (6 bases). Germline V gene lookup returns CDR1 DFQATT and CDR2 SNEGSKA (reference sequence). The CDR3 runs 15 residues. V was trimmed by 1 base and J by 7 bases, leaving 18 bases between them. CDR3 nucleotide sequence: TGCAGTGCTAGAGCTGGGGGGAGACTCCCTAATACGCAGTATTTT. Its protein is CSARAGGRLPNTQYF.

This chain joins TRBV27 and TRBJ2-3, with D possibly being TRBD2 (6 bases). The CDR3 extends over 16 amino acids. Germline lookup yields CDR1 MNHEY and CDR2 SMNVEV (reference sequence). Between the trimmed V and J ends, which lost 5 bases and 3 bases, there was a span of 18 bases. The CDR3 DNA sequence: TGTGCCAGCAGTGGTTTTAGCGGAGGGCCAACAGATACGCAGTATTTT. Amino acid sequence: CASSGFSGGPTDTQYF.

In this sample, this clonotype turned up a few times. The gene calls are TRBV10-3 and TRBJ2-1; D remains unclear. The V gene lost 4 bases and the J gene lost 9 bases, with 16 bases spanning the gap. CDR1 ENHRY and CDR2 SYGVKD come from the germline V gene. The CDR3 has 14 amino acids. The CDR3 region is CAISGGRAVSEQFF. CDR3 in DNA: TGTGCCATCAGTGGAGGACGAGCCGTGAGTGAGCAGTTCTTC.